One T cell receptor beta chain is described in this entry. Repertoires were generated with immunoSEQ multiplex PCR, while TCRdb's copy carries only in-frame clones and drops some. The sample lists 130,000 to 150,000 clones, over 70% occurring once. CDR1 and CDR2 from the germline V gene are MNHEY and SVGAGI. This CDR3 comprises 16 residues. With 0 bases removed from V and 0 bases from J, the gap between germline ends came to 9 bases. The data originate from a study of blood T cell repertoires in COVID-19. The sequencing sample was made of peripheral blood. The rearrangement joins TRBV6-5 to TRBJ1-3; D is unresolved. The clonotype originates from a man aged 65-85 years who had recovered from COVID-19. The CDR3 protein is CASSYSQAISGNTIYF. The CDR3 DNA follows: TGTGCCAGCAGTTACTCGCAGGCAATCTCTGGAAACACCATATATTTT.